Only a few counts were recorded for the clone carrying this TCR beta chain. CDR1 and CDR2 (germline): SGHNT, YYREEE (reference sequence). CDR3 length: 15 residues. V was cut by 4 bases and J by 2 bases, with 15 bases left in between. TCRdb keeps only in-frame clones here, not all; method: immunoSEQ multiplex PCR. The repertoire includes 630,000 or so clones, more than 75% of them detected once, and about 0.0094% sits in the top ten. These data come from a study of shared T cell receptors in the human thymus. The sample was also linked to a second study, of human thymus T cells.

The TCR originated in a boy younger than two with a congenital heart defect. Sequenced input: thymocytes. The chain joins TRBV5-4 to TRBJ2-5; D unresolved. The CDR3 coding sequence is TGTGCCAGCAGCCACCGGCAGGAAGATCAAGAGACCCAGTACTTC. Protein sequence: CASSHRQEDQETQYF.